A selection of T cell receptor beta chains follows, all from one sample in a study of blood T cell repertoires in COVID-19. Assay: immunoSEQ multiplex PCR; the TCRdb copy retains only in-frame clones and omits some. The table lists approximately 300,000 clones, 80% to 90% of them singletons. Specimen: PBMCs or T cells enriched from blood (not recorded which). All receptors come from a man aged 25-45 years who had recovered from COVID-19. CDR3s include the opening cysteine and the closing phenylalanine or tryptophan. Fields, in order: clone size, J gene, D gene, V gene, CDR3 DNA, CDR3 protein. A D gene is named only where the DNA matches it firmly. Clone sizes are given selectively: once, few, many, or a class where the clone is expanded.

>-|TRBJ2-7|TRBD1|TRBV7-8
TGTGCCAGCAGCTCCCTTGGGACAGGAGCCTTCTACGAGCAGTACTTC
CASSSLGTGAFYEQYF
>-|TRBJ2-1|TRBD2|TRBV24-1
TGTGCCACCAGTGATTTCGGGAGGGCCTCCTACAATGAGCAGTTCTTC
CATSDFGRASYNEQFF
>-|TRBJ2-7|TRBD1|TRBV12-5
TGTGCTAGTGGTTTGTCGTCCCCGGGACAGGGGAACTCCTACGAGCAGTACTTC
CASGLSSPGQGNSYEQYF
>-|TRBJ1-5|-|TRBV6-5
TGTGCCAGCAGTTTCCCCGGCAATCAGCCCCAGCATTTT
CASSFPGNQPQHF
>-|TRBJ2-1|TRBD2|TRBV5-8
TGTGCCAGCGAACCAGCGGGAGTCCATGAGCAGTTCTTC
CASEPAGVHEQFF
>-|TRBJ2-7|-|TRBV5-1
TGCGCCAGCAGCTCGGGTCTTAGACAGTCTGCCTACGAGCAGTACTTC
CASSSGLRQSAYEQYF
>-|TRBJ2-2|-|TRBV27
TGTGCCAGCAGTTTATCGGGGCAGGGAGGCGGGGAGCTGTTTTTT
CASSLSGQGGGELFF
>-|TRBJ1-1|-|TRBV20-1
TGCAGTGTCAACAAGAACACTGAAGCTTTCTTT
CSVNKNTEAFF
>-|TRBJ1-1|-|TRBV7-9
TGTGCCAGCAGCTTAGTAACTCAGAACACTGAAGCTTTCTTT
CASSLVTQNTEAFF
>-|TRBJ2-1|TRBD1|TRBV27
TGTGCCAGCAGTCTAGGACAGGGTGGCAATGAGCAGTTCTTC
CASSLGQGGNEQFF
>-|TRBJ2-1|TRBD1|TRBV5-6
TGTGCCAGCAGCTCCGGGACAGGGCCCTACAATGAGCAGTTCTTC
CASSSGTGPYNEQFF
>few|TRBJ2-1|TRBD2|TRBV5-1
TGCGCCAGCAGCTCCAACTCGGGCGGGAGCTCCTACAATGAGCAGTTCTTC
CASSSNSGGSSYNEQFF
>few|TRBJ2-1|TRBD2|TRBV19
TGTGCCAGTAAATCTCGTTACCCAGGCGGGAGTACTAATGAGCAGTTCTTC
CASKSRYPGGSTNEQFF
>-|TRBJ1-2|-|TRBV4-1
TGCGCCAGCAGCCAAGGACACTCACTCAGAGCTAACTATGGCTACACCTTC
CASSQGHSLRANYGYTF
>-|TRBJ2-1|-|TRBV27
TGTGCCAGCACTCCCCAGGGGCGATACAATGAGCAGTTCTTC
CASTPQGRYNEQFF
>-|TRBJ2-7|TRBD1|TRBV29-1
TGCAGCGTCCAATCCACAGGGGGCCGCGAGCAGTACTTC
CSVQSTGGREQYF
>-|TRBJ2-5|-|TRBV7-6
TGTGCCAGCAGCTTAAAGGCGGCGGGGCGAGGACGCCAAGAGACCCAGTACTTC
CASSLKAAGRGRQETQYF
>-|TRBJ1-1|-|TRBV7-2
TGTGCCAGCAGCTTCCAGGCCCTACCGAACACTGAAGCTTTCTTT
CASSFQALPNTEAFF
>-|TRBJ2-7|TRBD2|TRBV5-1
TGCGCCAGCAGCGTCTCTTGGAGGCAAGCGGGAGTGCAGTACTTC
CASSVSWRQAGVQYF
>-|TRBJ2-7|TRBD1|TRBV19
TGTGCCAGTAGTATTTCGACAGGGATGACCTACGAGCAGTACTTC
CASSISTGMTYEQYF
>-|TRBJ1-3|-|TRBV6-5
TGTGCCAGCAGTCCAGGCACCCAAGGTTACACCATATATTTT
CASSPGTQGYTIYF
>-|TRBJ1-3|-|TRBV6-5
TGTGCCAGCAGTCTGGACAGCGCTGGAAACACCATATATTTT
CASSLDSAGNTIYF
>-|TRBJ2-2|TRBD1|TRBV7-9
TGTGCCAGCAGACCACCGACAGGGGCCGGGGAGCTGTTTTTT
CASRPPTGAGELFF
>-|TRBJ1-1|-|TRBV18
TGTGCCAGCTCACCACGTATCACAGGCGAAAACACTGAAGCTTTCTTT
CASSPRITGENTEAFF
>once|TRBJ1-5|-|TRBV2
TGTGCCAGCAGTGAAGCCCTGGGAGGGGGGGATCGCAATCAGCCCCAGCATTTT
CASSEALGGGDRNQPQHF